A single T cell receptor (beta chain) is shown here with its context. The data are from a study of CD8 T cells in Susac syndrome. Sequencing targeted TCR beta in T cells from blood (CD8+ and CD4+). The study used healthy donors as controls matched for age and sex. Reverse transcription of roughly 0.5 to 1 ug RNA was carried out with random hexamers. The TCR beta CDR3 was amplified by immunoSEQ multiplex PCR across 54 Vbeta, 13 Jbeta. Each CDR3 protein gets one entry after TCRdb re-called the immunoSEQ multiplex PCR reads with MiXCR. The table records roughly 180,000 distinct CDR3 sequences, about 95% of them present only once. This TCR was recovered from a human donor in good health. Specimen: CD4+ T cells from PBMCs.

CDR3 coding DNA: TGTGCCACCAGCAGAGAGAGCAATCAGCCCCAGCATTTT. It yields the protein CATSRESNQPQHF. The J gene is TRBJ1-5, the V gene TRBV15, with D unresolved. V was cut by 0 bases and J by 1 base, with 1 base left in between. CDR3 size: 13 residues. Germline values: CDR1 LNHNV, CDR2 YYDKDF (reference sequence).